This T cell receptor beta chain emerged from a study of identical twins. General study findings and limits: Potential partial confounding of zero-insertion analyses by invariant MAIT and iNKT cells was noted.

Notes on this clonotype: Its antigen remains unidentified.

The CDR3 is 16 amino acids. Germline V gives CDR1 MGHRA, CDR2 YSYEKL. V gave up 1 base and J gave up 1 base, with 11 bases separating them. A universal primer site was incorporated via template switching, and the cDNA contained unique molecular identifiers. TCRdb re-called the 5' RACE reads with MiXCR, one entry per CDR3 protein. The sample records hundreds of thousands of distinct CDR3 sequences, 10% to 15% being singletons. The sample was also linked to a second study, of yellow fever vaccine responses in identical twins.

Sequencing was carried out using PBMCs. The V and J genes are TRBV4-1 and TRBJ1-3, with D unclear. This sequence originates from a woman in her late teens or twenties in good health. The CDR3 nucleotides are TGCGCCAGCAGCCAAGTTGTTGGAGAATCTGGAAACACCATATATTTT. This translates into CASSQVVGESGNTIYF.